This T cell receptor beta chain is from a study of blood T cell repertoires in COVID-19. Study information: Acute and convalescent COVID-19 specimens originated in the United States, Italy and Spain. Sample material is recorded as cDNA or gDNA derived from T cells, B-cell-depleted T cells, or PBMCs.

The authors' processing: Estimation of nucleated cell counts relied on the amplification of reference gene primers. Libraries were prepared by immunoSEQ multiplex PCR; TCRdb keeps only in-frame clonotypes and omits some of them. V, J and clone size are taken as reported in that table, and D and trimming were inferred from the DNA itself. The sample has over 150,000 clones; around 83% are singletons. The V gene's germline CDR1 is SGHAT and CDR2 FQNNGV. The CDR3 length is 16 residues. V was shortened by 1 base and J by 2 bases, with 13 bases between the two germline ends. Sequenced sample: peripheral blood. V is TRBV11-2 and J is TRBJ2-3, with D possibly being TRBD2 (5 bases). The clonotype was recovered from a man between 45 and 60 years old with active or convalescent COVID-19. DNA of the CDR3: TGTGCCAGCAGCTTAGGTGCGCGGAGGTCCACAGATACGCAGTATTTT. Protein: CASSLGARRSTDTQYF.